Below, 8 T cell receptor beta chains from the same sample are listed, as sequenced in a study of cytomegalovirus exposure and HLA in healthy donors. With 60 Vbeta and 13 Jbeta primers, the PCR was carried out. Clones were sequenced by immunoSEQ multiplex PCR, and TCRdb holds only the in-frame ones, with some missing. This table has approximately 40,000 clones, 66% appearing once. The specimen sequenced was PBMCs. The receptors here all came from a man aged 50-59 years in good health and CMV-seropositive.

The chain links TRBV27 to TRBJ1-6; D not resolved. V was clipped by 2 bases and J by 6 bases, with 8 bases between them. The germline V gene has CDR1 MNHEY and CDR2 SMNVEV (reference sequence). CDR3 length: 14 amino acids. The CDR3 protein is CASSLEQTNSPLHF. CDR3 in DNA: TGTGCCAGCAGTTTAGAACAGACTAATTCACCCCTCCACTTT.

The chain employs TRBV25-1 and TRBJ2-2; D remains ambiguous. The CDR3 consists of 12 residues. CDR1 MGHDK and CDR2 SYGVNS come from the germline V gene. The CDR3, as DNA: TGTGTAGTAGCCGGGTTCACCGGGGAGCTGTTTTTT. Translated, it gives CVVAGFTGELFF. Complete variable domain (other parts from reference TRBV25-1 and TRBJ2-2): EADIYQTPRYLVIGTGKKITLECSQTMGHDKMYWYQQDPGMELHLIHYSYGVNSTEKGDLSSESTVSRIRTEHFPLTLESARPSHTSQYLCVVAGFTGELFFGEGSRLTVL.

The rearrangement joins TRBV5-1 to TRBJ2-3; TRBD2 matches at 11 bases. Germline V gives CDR1 SGHRS, CDR2 YFSETQ. Losses at the gene ends were 4 bases for V and 2 bases for J; bases not matched to a gene: 6. CDR3 length: 16 amino acids. In DNA form, the CDR3 reads TGCGCCAGCAGCATCTTAGCGGGGGGGACCACAGATACGCAGTATTTT. Translating it yields CASSILAGGTTDTQYF. The full variable domain, completed using reference TRBV5-1 and TRBJ2-3, is KAGVTQTPRYLIKTRGQQVTLSCSPISGHRSVSWYQQTPGQGLQFLFEYFSETQRNKGNFPGRFSGRQFSNSRSEMNVSTLELGDSALYLCASSILAGGTTDTQYFGPGTRLTVL.

On this clone itself: This sample also contains other DNA sequences that code for the same CDR3. The V gene is TRBV6-5, the J gene TRBJ1-4; the D is unclear. The CDR3 is 15 amino acids. Between the trimmed V and J ends, which lost 0 bases and 0 bases, there was a span of 5 bases. The germline V gene has CDR1 MNHEY and CDR2 SVGAGI. In DNA, the CDR3 is TGTGCCAGCAGTTACTCCCCAGCAACTAATGAAAAACTGTTTTTT. Translating gives CASSYSPATNEKLFF.

This clone was seen only a few times. The chain employs TRBV6-5 and TRBJ2-7, with TRBD1 identical over 8 bases. Per germline, CDR1 MNHEY and CDR2 SVGAGI. The V and J ends lost 4 bases and 3 bases, in that order; junction bases with no gene match: 8. There are 15 residues in the CDR3. The CDR3 region has the DNA TGTGCCAGCAGTTTGGACAGGGTGGAGTTCTACGAGCAGTACTTC. Translation gives CASSLDRVEFYEQYF.

This rearrangement joins TRBV28 to TRBJ1-2; TRBD1 aligns across 8 bases. Germline values: CDR1 MDHEN, CDR2 SYDVKM. This CDR3 contains 13 residues. J was trimmed by 4 bases and V by 3 bases; bases with no gene match: 1. The DNA of the CDR3 is TGTGCCAGCAGTTTGACAGGGGCCTATGGCTACACCTTC. This codes for CASSLTGAYGYTF.

The chain employs TRBV19 and TRBJ2-3; possibly TRBD1 for D (5 bases). The germline V gene has CDR1 LNHDA and CDR2 SQIVND (reference sequence). The V end was cut by 6 bases, the J end by 1 base, with 5 bases between. CDR3 length: 12 amino acids. The CDR3: CASRQGTDTQYF. The DNA of the CDR3 is TGTGCCAGTAGACAGGGCACAGATACGCAGTATTTT.

The CDR3 reads CASTGVRTEAFF. The CDR3 DNA sequence: TGTGCCAGCACGGGGGTTCGCACTGAAGCTTTCTTT. The rearrangement links TRBV28 to TRBJ1-1; D is possibly TRBD1 (5 bases). This CDR3 is built from 12 residues. V lost 7 bases and J lost 4, with 10 bases in between. Germline V gene data show CDR1 as MDHEN and CDR2 as SYDVKM.